This TCR beta chain was obtained from a study of regulatory T cells in long-lasting Graves disease. This clonotype appeared many times. Antigen: not known. Study-wide findings and caveats: Accuracy was perhaps lowered by the small sample size.

CDR3-region Arm-PCR and iRepertoire HTBI primers produced the TCR beta libraries. A single record per CDR3 protein comes from TCRdb applying MiXCR to the multiplex PCR reads. The table has a few hundred thousand distinct CDR3 sequences, 16% seen once. As to time point: newly diagnosed GD, antithyroid drugs for less than 3 months. Following extraction of RNA from PBMCs, that RNA was used to make the TCR library. The same specimen was also included in a second study, on T cells in Graves' hyperthyroidism and ophthalmopathy. As that study records: Across 18 months, stable Graves' hyperthyroidism was marked by no progression to ophthalmopathy.

The clonotype comes from a man aged 35 to 55 with Graves disease. The sequencing used peripheral blood mononuclear cells (PBMCs), collected at new diagnosis, from a patient treated with antithyroid drugs.

In DNA form, the CDR3 reads TGCGCCAGCAGCGTGGGGGGGCCCGGCACAGATACGCAGTATTTT. Its translation is CASSVGGPGTDTQYF. This chain connects TRBV5-1 to TRBJ2-3; a possible D gene is TRBD2 (7 bases). This CDR3 comprises 15 residues. Trimming took off 4 bases at V and 1 base at J, with 13 bases between the two ends. Germline CDR1 and CDR2: SGHRS and YFSETQ. Full variable domain (missing parts from reference TRBV5-1 and TRBJ2-3): KAGVTQTPRYLIKTRGQQVTLSCSPISGHRSVSWYQQTPGQGLQFLFEYFSETQRNKGNFPGRFSGRQFSNSRSEMNVSTLELGDSALYLCASSVGGPGTDTQYFGPGTRLTVL.